The present TCR beta chain was sequenced within a study of T cell changes during pregnancy in multiple sclerosis. The method was immunoSEQ multiplex PCR; TCRdb's version includes in-frame clones alone and lacks a portion of them. The sample records 90,000 to 120,000 clones, around 92% being singletons. Trimming removed 3 bases from V and 5 bases from J; junction bases left unmatched: 8. CDR3 size: 15 residues. Germline CDR1 is SGDLS and CDR2 is YYNGEE. The specimen was peripheral blood, collected in the third trimester of pregnancy. This TCR was recovered from a female donor in good health, enrolled as a control in a pregnancy study. The chain couples TRBV9 to TRBJ1-1, with 9 nucleotides matching TRBD1. CDR3 region: CASSARDRVGTEAFF. The CDR3 bases are TGTGCCAGCAGCGCCCGGGACAGGGTGGGGACTGAAGCTTTCTTT.